This T cell receptor (beta chain) was observed in a study of T cell responses to AZD1222 COVID-19 vaccine. A note on this clone: Its target is not known.

Sequencing was performed with immunoSEQ multiplex PCR; in TCRdb, only in-frame clones are kept and a portion is missing. Of 150,000 to 200,000 clones in the sample, about 92% were seen once. Notes on the study in general: Nearly half of spike-specific TCRs reportedly go after variant regions that carry no mutations. The sample set comprised mostly white British donors with more females, and clonal diversity was possibly underestimated.

Germline V lookup: CDR1 GTSNPN, CDR2 SVGIG (reference sequence). The CDR3 has 11 amino acids. V gave up 4 bases and J gave up 7 bases, with 8 bases separating them. The receptor was isolated from an adult in good health. This material consisted of peripheral blood, taken on day 0 of AZD1222 vaccination. The chain uses TRBV30 and TRBJ2-1; D is undetermined. CDR3 sequence: CAWNGWNEQFF. DNA of the CDR3: TGTGCCTGGAACGGCTGGAATGAGCAGTTCTTC.